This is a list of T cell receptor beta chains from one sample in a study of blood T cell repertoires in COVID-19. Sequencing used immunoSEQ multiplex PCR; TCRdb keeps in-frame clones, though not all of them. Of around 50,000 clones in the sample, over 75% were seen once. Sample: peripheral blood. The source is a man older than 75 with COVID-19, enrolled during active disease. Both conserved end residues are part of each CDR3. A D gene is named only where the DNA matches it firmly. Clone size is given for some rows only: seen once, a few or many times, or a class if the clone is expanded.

CDR3 protein: CSATGGDYGYTF; CDR3 DNA: TGCAGCGCTACGGGAGGGGACTATGGCTACACCTTC; clone size: NA; J gene: TRBJ1-2; V gene: TRBV29-1; D gene: NA
CDR3 protein: CASSPGGTGVFGYTF; CDR3 DNA: TGCGCCAGCAGCCCTGGAGGGACAGGGGTTTTTGGCTACACCTTC; clone size: once; J gene: TRBJ1-2; V gene: TRBV5-1; D gene: TRBD1
CDR3 protein: CASSHRGASGANVLTF; CDR3 DNA: TGTGCCAGCAGCCATCGGGGAGCCTCTGGGGCCAACGTCCTGACTTTC; clone size: NA; J gene: TRBJ2-6; V gene: TRBV3-1/TRBV3-2; D gene: NA
CDR3 protein: CATSEKTGTNYGYTF; CDR3 DNA: TGTGCCACCAGTGAGAAGACAGGTACTAACTATGGCTACACCTTC; clone size: few; J gene: TRBJ1-2; V gene: TRBV24-1; D gene: NA
CDR3 protein: CASSPRGEKTQYF; CDR3 DNA: TGTGCCAGCAGCCCTCGGGGTGAGAAGACCCAGTACTTC; clone size: NA; J gene: TRBJ2-5; V gene: TRBV3-1/TRBV3-2; D gene: NA
CDR3 protein: CASSAGQGRQPQHF; CDR3 DNA: TGTGCCAGCAGCGCTGGACAGGGGCGCCAGCCCCAGCATTTT; clone size: NA; J gene: TRBJ1-5; V gene: TRBV7-6; D gene: TRBD1
CDR3 protein: CASSSGAGRDGYTF; CDR3 DNA: TGTGCCAGCAGCTCAGGGGCCGGTCGGGATGGCTACACCTTC; clone size: NA; J gene: TRBJ1-2; V gene: TRBV7-2; D gene: NA
CDR3 protein: CSASGADNEQFF; CDR3 DNA: TGCAGTGCTAGTGGGGCAGACAATGAGCAGTTCTTC; clone size: few; J gene: TRBJ2-1; V gene: TRBV20-1; D gene: NA
CDR3 protein: CASSRTRAGDTEAFF; CDR3 DNA: TGTGCCAGCAGCCGAACAAGGGCGGGGGACACTGAAGCTTTCTTT; clone size: NA; J gene: TRBJ1-1; V gene: TRBV14; D gene: NA
CDR3 protein: CASGAGGDFGTEAFF; CDR3 DNA: TGTGCCAGCGGGGCAGGGGGCGATTTTGGCACTGAAGCTTTCTTT; clone size: NA; J gene: TRBJ1-1; V gene: TRBV21-1; D gene: NA
CDR3 protein: CASSGRRALAKNIQYF; CDR3 DNA: TGTGCCAGCAGTGGACGCAGGGCTTTGGCCAAAAACATTCAGTACTTC; clone size: NA; J gene: TRBJ2-4; V gene: TRBV2; D gene: NA
CDR3 protein: CRATGGTEAFF; CDR3 DNA: TGCAGGGCGACAGGGGGCACTGAAGCTTTCTTT; clone size: NA; J gene: TRBJ1-1; V gene: TRBV20-1; D gene: TRBD1
CDR3 protein: CASSLGGSSYNEQFF; CDR3 DNA: TGTGCCAGCAGCTTAGGCGGGAGCTCCTACAATGAGCAGTTCTTC; clone size: NA; J gene: TRBJ2-1; V gene: TRBV11-2; D gene: TRBD2
CDR3 protein: CASRQESSGNTIYF; CDR3 DNA: TGCGCCAGCAGACAGGAGAGCTCTGGAAACACCATATATTTT; clone size: NA; J gene: TRBJ1-3; V gene: TRBV5-1; D gene: NA
CDR3 protein: CASSEYTPGQGPTGYTF; CDR3 DNA: TGTGCCAGCAGTGAATATACCCCCGGACAGGGACCGACTGGCTACACCTTC; clone size: NA; J gene: TRBJ1-2; V gene: TRBV25-1; D gene: TRBD1
CDR3 protein: CASRMQEDTEAFF; CDR3 DNA: TGCGCCAGCAGGATGCAGGAGGACACTGAAGCTTTCTTT; clone size: NA; J gene: TRBJ1-1; V gene: TRBV5-1; D gene: NA
CDR3 protein: CASSANWDSGYGYTF; CDR3 DNA: TGTGCCAGCAGCGCGAATTGGGACAGTGGCTATGGCTACACCTTC; clone size: once; J gene: TRBJ1-2; V gene: TRBV11-2; D gene: TRBD1
CDR3 protein: CATSKGQGNQPQHF; CDR3 DNA: TGTGCCACCAGCAAAGGACAGGGGAATCAGCCCCAGCATTTT; clone size: NA; J gene: TRBJ1-5; V gene: TRBV15; D gene: TRBD1